This record covers a single TCR beta chain. This sample was included in a study of blood T cell repertoires in COVID-19. Study overall: The United States, Italy and Spain were the sources of the acute and convalescent COVID-19 samples. Sample material is recorded as cDNA or gDNA derived from T cells, B-cell-depleted T cells, or PBMCs.

Germline CDR1 reads SGHRS; CDR2 reads YFSETQ. After removal of 3 bases from V and 7 bases from J, the junction contained 4 bases not matched to a gene. This CDR3 comprises 14 residues. Authors' data handling: From reference gene primer amplification, estimates of nucleated cell counts were derived. Repertoires were generated with immunoSEQ multiplex PCR, while TCRdb's copy carries only in-frame clones and drops some. The V and J calls and clone size were taken over from that table, and D and trimming were inferred from the DNA. The sample contains around 150,000 clones, about 92% of which appear only once.

The TCR comes from a man between 60 and 75 years old with active or convalescent COVID-19. The V call is TRBV5-1, the J call TRBJ1-6; 7 bases fit TRBD1. The sample was peripheral blood. CDR3 protein: CASSWGTENSPLHF. CDR3 in DNA: TGCGCCAGCAGCTGGGGGACAGAAAATTCACCCCTCCACTTT.